The entry that follows covers one T cell receptor beta chain sequence. In this sample, this clone turned up once. Which antigen it targets is not known. Base qualities are not provided; no much larger clone lies one nucleotide away. Looking up the germline V gene (reference sequence) yields CDR1 LNHDA and CDR2 SQIVND. The cysteine opens and the phenylalanine closes a CDR3 of 12 amino acids. Here the CDR3 DNA is all that survives: 36 bases in frame from base 1. The V end gives up 7 bases and the J end 7 bases, leaving 6 bases in the junction not matched to a gene. This sample was included in a study of blood T cell repertoires in COVID-19 (TCRdb year 2020). General notes on the study: Collaborator samples came from the United States, Italy and Spain and covered acute and convalescent phases of COVID-19. The prospective study material was composed of cDNA or gDNA derived from T cells, B-cell-depleted T cells, or PBMCs. The dataset comprised deeply sampled blood TCRbeta repertoires from subjects exposed to, actively infected with, or recovered from COVID-19. The repertoires were released in a freely available public database meant as a resource for research on the immune response to SARS-CoV-2. Samples were obtained from the ongoing ImmuneRACE study (first 160 participants) and from 1,254 subjects provided by 6 global collaborators. Sample metadata almost always included a de-identified subject ID, COVID-19 status, age in years and sex. Where available, HLA class I and class II types were taken from metadata supplied by the sample provider and were not determined by assay-based typing. General study outcomes and caveats: The quantity of clinical and demographic metadata differed by source and by participant and was supplied without curation.

The immunoSEQ Assay, a bias-controlled multiplex PCR, was used to amplify TCRbeta CDR3 regions from genomic DNA. In the authors' own workflow: The number of nucleated cells in each sample was estimated from the amplification of reference gene primers within the assay. To quantify the absolute abundance of each unique TCRbeta CDR3 rearrangement, sequence reads were collapsed and filtered. Productive Simpson clonality was computed per sample as the square root of Simpson's diversity index over productive rearrangements. Not all clones reach the TCRdb copy of this immuneACCESS table, which keeps in-frame sequences only. Checked studies attribute under half of the gap to unresolved V genes and leave the rest unexplained. That table furnishes V, J and clone size, whereas the DNA furnished D and trimming. In all, the sample holds just over 60,000 clones, and around 80% of those were seen once. The ten largest clonotypes hold about 18% of the sample.

Each collaborating institution followed its own protocols to collect whole blood in K2EDTA tubes. For TCRbeta analysis, collaborators shipped samples as frozen whole blood, isolated PBMCs, or DNA extracted from either of those sample types. Sequencing was performed on peripheral blood. The rearrangement joined TRBV19 to TRBJ1-2; 7 middle bases align to TRBD1. This sequence was found in a man between 60 and 75 years old with acute or convalescent COVID-19. The base sequence is TGTGCCAGTACCGACAGGGCGGGTGGCTACACCTTC. Translated, this gives CASTDRAGGYTF.